The present T cell receptor (beta chain) was sequenced within a study of identical twins (dated by TCRdb to about 2016). Regarding the study in general: To test whether fetal clonotypes persist, the study used deep sequencing on TCR alpha and beta repertoires from monozygotic twins, unrelated adults of various ages, and cord blood. Replicate twin experiments were performed at different times using different library preparation protocols to rule out contamination.

The receptor library was made with 5' RACE. Sequencing was performed on an Illumina HiSeq 2000. A universal primer binding site was introduced by template switching, and a unique molecular identifier was present in the final cDNA, enabling accurate counting of TCR cDNA molecules. First-strand cDNA for TCR alpha and beta chains was synthesized from specific primers in the conserved constant-segment region. To control for contamination, every cDNA library carried two barcodes: a SMART-Mk sample barcode plus Illumina barcodes. TruSeq adapter sequences, together with Illumina sample barcodes, were added in two successive PCR steps. TCR alpha and beta cDNA libraries were sequenced on the Illumina HiSeq platform with custom primers. The study's processing was this. Raw reads were processed with MiGEC to extract unique molecular identifiers, and MiXCR was used to determine CDR3 positions. Recombination models were inferred per individual with the repgenHMM and IGoR tools using an EM algorithm. The analysis of shared clonotypes was done with the tcR package in R, with sharing normalized by the product of cloneset sizes. To study raw recombination free of thymic and clonal selection effects, out-of-frame nonproductive sequences were analyzed. The public sequencing data were trimmed at Q25 with fastp and processed into clonotypes with MiXCR by TCRdb, which kept only in-frame beta chains. Every CDR3 protein is listed once, alongside the most common genes and DNA of its rows. V and J calls and clone size were set by TCRdb, not the authors. The table for this sample lists some 590,000 distinct CDR3 sequences; nearly 10% of them were counted only once. The top ten clones comprise 2.5% to 3.5% of the sample.

This clonotype was picked up many times. The clone's antigen remains unknown. Base qualities are not recorded, but no much larger clone differs from it by a single base. Only healthy Caucasian donors were included. The twin cohort comprised three pairs of female monozygotic twins, all aged roughly 18 to 30 years. The RNA used for TCR libraries was isolated from peripheral blood mononuclear cells. Study-wide conclusions, independent of this receptor: Zero-insertion analyses could be partly confounded by invariant T cells such as MAIT and iNKT, although diverse VJ usage argued against such confounding for most clonotypes. Because the same donors could not be followed over many years, conclusions were based on cross-sectional statistical analysis. Fewer insertions were carried by abundant cord blood beta clonotypes, a similar but weaker trend appeared in young adult naive repertoires, and no such trend appeared in memory repertoires. Compared with coincidental sharing between unrelated individuals, out-of-frame TCR alpha sequences shared between twins showed an excess of sequences with low generation probability. In beta out-of-frame sequences, excess twin sharing was weaker, because having fewer shared sequences lowered the signal-to-noise ratio. Recombination models systematically underestimated out-of-frame TCR alpha sharing in monozygotic twins but agreed with sharing between unrelated individuals.

The data were also submitted as part of a second study, on yellow fever vaccine responses in identical twins. Taken from the second paper: According to the authors, in identical twins the way T cells responded to vaccination appeared partly convergent and partly personalized. In identical twins, the study followed T cell clones that responded to the vaccine with precision.

The clonotype comes from a woman under 30 in good health. Sequenced: PBMCs.

The bases read TGTGCCAGCAGTGAATTAGAGGCCTATGGCTACACCTTC. Translation gives CASSELEAYGYTF. In this chain, TRBV25-1 is recombined with TRBJ1-2, with the identity of the D gene unclear. The CDR3 starts with the cysteine, ends with the phenylalanine, and has 13 residues. The CDR3 DNA has 39 bases and is translated from base 1. Via the germline V gene, CDR1 is MGHDK and CDR2 SYGVNS. The junction shows trimming of 1 base on V and 4 bases on J, plus 7 bases between the germline ends.